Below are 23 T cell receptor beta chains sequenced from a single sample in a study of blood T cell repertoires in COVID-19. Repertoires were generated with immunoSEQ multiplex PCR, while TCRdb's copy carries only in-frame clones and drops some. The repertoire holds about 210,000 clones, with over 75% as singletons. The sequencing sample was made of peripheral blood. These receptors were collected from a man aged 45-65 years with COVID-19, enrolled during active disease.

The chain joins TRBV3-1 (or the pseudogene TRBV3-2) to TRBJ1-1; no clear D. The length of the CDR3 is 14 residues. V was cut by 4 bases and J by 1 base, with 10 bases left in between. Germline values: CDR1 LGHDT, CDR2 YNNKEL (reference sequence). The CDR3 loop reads CASSPQAGNTEAFF. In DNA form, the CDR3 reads TGTGCCAGCAGCCCCCAGGCAGGGAACACTGAAGCTTTCTTT.

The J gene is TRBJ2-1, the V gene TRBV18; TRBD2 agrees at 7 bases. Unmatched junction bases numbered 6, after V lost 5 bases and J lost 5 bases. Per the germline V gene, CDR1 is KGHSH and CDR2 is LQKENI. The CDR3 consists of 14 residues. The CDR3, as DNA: TGTGCCAGCTCATTTACCGGGACTAACAATGAGCAGTTCTTC. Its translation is CASSFTGTNNEQFF.

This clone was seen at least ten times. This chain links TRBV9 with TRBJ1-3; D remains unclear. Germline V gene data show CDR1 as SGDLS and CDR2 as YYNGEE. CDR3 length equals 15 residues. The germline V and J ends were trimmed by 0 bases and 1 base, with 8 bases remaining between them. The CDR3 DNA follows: TGTGCCAGCAGCGTAGGGCAGTTTTCTGGAAACACCATATATTTT. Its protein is CASSVGQFSGNTIYF.

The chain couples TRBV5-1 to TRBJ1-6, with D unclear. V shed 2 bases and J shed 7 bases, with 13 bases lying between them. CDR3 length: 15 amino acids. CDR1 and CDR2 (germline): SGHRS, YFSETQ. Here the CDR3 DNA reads TGCGCCAGCAGCTTAACCCTAACCACCAATTCACCCCTCCACTTT. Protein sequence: CASSLTLTTNSPLHF.

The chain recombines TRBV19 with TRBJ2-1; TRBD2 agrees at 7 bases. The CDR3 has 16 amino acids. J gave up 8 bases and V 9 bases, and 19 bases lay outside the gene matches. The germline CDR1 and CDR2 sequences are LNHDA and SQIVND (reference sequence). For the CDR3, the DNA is TGTGCCAGCCTCGGCGGCCCGGGGGGTGGGTTCGATGAGCAGTTCTTC. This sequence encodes CASLGGPGGGFDEQFF.

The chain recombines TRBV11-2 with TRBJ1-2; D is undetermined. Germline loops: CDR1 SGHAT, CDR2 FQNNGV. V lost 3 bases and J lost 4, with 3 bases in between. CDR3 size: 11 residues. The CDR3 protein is CASSFRYGYTF. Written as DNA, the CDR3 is TGTGCCAGCAGCTTCCGCTATGGCTACACCTTC.

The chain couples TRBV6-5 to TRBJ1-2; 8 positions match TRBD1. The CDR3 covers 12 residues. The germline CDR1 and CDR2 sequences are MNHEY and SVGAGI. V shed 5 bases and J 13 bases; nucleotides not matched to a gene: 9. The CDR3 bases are TGTGCCAGCAGTCTGCCGGGACAGGCATCCACCTTC. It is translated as CASSLPGQASTF.

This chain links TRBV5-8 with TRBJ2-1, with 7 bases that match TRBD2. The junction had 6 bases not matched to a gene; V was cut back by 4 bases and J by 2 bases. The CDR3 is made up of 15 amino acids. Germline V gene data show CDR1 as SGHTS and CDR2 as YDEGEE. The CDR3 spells CASSRRGEPYNEQFF. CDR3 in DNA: TGTGCCAGCAGCAGACGGGGGGAACCCTACAATGAGCAGTTCTTC.

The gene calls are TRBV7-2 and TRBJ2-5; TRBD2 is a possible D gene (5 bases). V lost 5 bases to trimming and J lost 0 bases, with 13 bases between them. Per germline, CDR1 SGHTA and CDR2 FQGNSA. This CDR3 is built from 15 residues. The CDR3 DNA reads TGTGCCAGCAGCCAAATGTCCGGGAACCAAGAGACCCAGTACTTC. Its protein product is CASSQMSGNQETQYF. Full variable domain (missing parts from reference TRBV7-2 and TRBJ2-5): GAGVSQSPSNKVTEKGKDVELRCDPISGHTALYWYRQSLGQGLEFLIYFQGNSAPDKSGLPSDRFSAERTGGSVSTLTIQRTQQEDSAVYLCASSQMSGNQETQYFGPGTRLLVL.

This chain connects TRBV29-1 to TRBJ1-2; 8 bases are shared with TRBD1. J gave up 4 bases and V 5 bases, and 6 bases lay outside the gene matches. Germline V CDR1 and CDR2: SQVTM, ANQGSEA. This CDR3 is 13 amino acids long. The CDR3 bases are TGCAGCGTTAGGGGGGACAGGCTCTATGGCTACACCTTC. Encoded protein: CSVRGDRLYGYTF.

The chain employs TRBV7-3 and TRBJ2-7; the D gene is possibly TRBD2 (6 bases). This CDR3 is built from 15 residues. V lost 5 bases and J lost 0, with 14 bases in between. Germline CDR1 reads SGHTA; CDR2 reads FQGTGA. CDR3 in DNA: TGTGCCAGCAGCCCAATAGCGGACGGCTCCTACGAGCAGTACTTC. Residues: CASSPIADGSYEQYF.

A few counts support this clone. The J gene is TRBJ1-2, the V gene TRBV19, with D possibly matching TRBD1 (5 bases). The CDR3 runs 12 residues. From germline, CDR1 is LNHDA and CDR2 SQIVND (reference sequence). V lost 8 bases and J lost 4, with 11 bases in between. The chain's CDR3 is CASLNQGYGYTF. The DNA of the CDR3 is TGTGCCAGTCTGAATCAGGGCTATGGCTACACCTTC.

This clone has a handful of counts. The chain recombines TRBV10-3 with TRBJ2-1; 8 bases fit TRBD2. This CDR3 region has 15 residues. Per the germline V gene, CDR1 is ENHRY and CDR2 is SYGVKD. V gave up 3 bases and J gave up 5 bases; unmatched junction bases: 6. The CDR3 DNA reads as TGTGCCATCAGTGACGGGGCGGGGGGTGACAATGAGCAGTTCTTC. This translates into CAISDGAGGDNEQFF.

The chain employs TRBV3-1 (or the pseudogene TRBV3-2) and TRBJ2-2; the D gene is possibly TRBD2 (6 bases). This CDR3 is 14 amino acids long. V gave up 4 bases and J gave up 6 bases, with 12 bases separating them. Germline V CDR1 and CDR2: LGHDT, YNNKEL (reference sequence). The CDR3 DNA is TGTGCCAGCAGCCCGGGACTTGGAGCCGGGGAGCTGTTTTTT. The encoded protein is CASSPGLGAGELFF.

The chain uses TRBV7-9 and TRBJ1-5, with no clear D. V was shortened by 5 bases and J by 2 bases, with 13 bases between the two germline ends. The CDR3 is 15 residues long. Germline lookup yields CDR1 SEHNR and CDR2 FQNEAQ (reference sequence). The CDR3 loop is CASSPSGNGNQPQHF. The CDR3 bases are TGTGCCAGCAGCCCATCGGGAAATGGCAATCAGCCCCAGCATTTT.

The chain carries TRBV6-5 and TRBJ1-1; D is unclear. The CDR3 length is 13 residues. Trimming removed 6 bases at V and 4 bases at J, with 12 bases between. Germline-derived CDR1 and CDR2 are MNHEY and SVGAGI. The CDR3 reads CASSPTVATEAFF. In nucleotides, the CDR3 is TGTGCCAGCAGCCCCACGGTAGCCACTGAAGCTTTCTTT.

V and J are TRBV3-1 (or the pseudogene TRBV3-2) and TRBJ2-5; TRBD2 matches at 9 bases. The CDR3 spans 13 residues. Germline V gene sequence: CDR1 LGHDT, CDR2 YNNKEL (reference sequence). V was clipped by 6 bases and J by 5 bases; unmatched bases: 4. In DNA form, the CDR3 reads TGTGCCAGCAGGTTAGCGGGGGATGAGACCCAGTACTTC. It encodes CASRLAGDETQYF.

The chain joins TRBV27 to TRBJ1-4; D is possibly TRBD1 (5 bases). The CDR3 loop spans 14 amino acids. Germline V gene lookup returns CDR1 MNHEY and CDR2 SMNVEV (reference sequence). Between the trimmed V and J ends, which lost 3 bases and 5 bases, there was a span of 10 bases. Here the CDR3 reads CASSFWGGNEKLFF. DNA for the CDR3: TGTGCCAGCAGTTTTTGGGGGGGGAATGAAAAACTGTTTTTT.

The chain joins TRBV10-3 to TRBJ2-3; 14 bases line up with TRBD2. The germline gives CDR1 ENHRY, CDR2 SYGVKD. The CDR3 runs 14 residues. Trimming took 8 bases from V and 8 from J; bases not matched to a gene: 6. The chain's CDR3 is CAILTGLAGGTQYF. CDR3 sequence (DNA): TGTGCCATCCTTACAGGACTAGCGGGGGGTACGCAGTATTTT.

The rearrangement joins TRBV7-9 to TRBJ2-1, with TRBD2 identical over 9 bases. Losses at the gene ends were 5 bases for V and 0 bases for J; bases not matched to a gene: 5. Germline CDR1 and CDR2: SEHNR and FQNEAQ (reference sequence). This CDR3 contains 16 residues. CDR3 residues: CASSSSGRNSYNEQFF. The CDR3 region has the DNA TGTGCCAGCAGCAGTAGCGGGAGAAACTCCTACAATGAGCAGTTCTTC.

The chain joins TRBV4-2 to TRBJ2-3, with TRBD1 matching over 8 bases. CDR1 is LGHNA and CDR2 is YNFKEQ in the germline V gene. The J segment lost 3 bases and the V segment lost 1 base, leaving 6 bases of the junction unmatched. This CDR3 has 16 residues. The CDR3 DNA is TGTGCCAGCAGCCAAGCCGGACAGGGAGTTACAGATACGCAGTATTTT. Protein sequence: CASSQAGQGVTDTQYF.

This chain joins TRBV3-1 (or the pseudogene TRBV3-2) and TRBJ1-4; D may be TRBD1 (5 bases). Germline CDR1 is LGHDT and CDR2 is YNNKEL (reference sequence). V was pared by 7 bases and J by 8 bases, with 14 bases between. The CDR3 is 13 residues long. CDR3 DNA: TGTGCCAGCATCGGTCCGGGGGTGGAAAAACTGTTTTTT. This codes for CASIGPGVEKLFF.

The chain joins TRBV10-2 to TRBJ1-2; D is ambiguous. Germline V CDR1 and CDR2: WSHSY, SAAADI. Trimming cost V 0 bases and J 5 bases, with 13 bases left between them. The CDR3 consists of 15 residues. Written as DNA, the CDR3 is TGCGCCAGCAGTGAGTCGAGGGTGTCGGTGTATGGCTACACCTTC. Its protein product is CASSESRVSVYGYTF.